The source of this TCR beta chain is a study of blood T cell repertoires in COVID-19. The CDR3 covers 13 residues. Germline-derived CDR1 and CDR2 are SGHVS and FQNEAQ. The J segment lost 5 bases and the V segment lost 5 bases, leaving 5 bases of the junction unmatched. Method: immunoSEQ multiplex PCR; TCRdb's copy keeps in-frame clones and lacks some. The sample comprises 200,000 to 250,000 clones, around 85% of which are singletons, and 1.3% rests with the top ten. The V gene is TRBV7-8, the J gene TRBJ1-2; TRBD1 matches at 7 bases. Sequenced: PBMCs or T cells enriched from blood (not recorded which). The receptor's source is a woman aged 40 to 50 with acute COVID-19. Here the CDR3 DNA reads TGTGCCAGCAGCCGAACAGGGGATTATGGCTACACCTTC. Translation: CASSRTGDYGYTF. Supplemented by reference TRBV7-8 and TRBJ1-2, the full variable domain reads GAGVSQSPRYKVAKRGQDVALRCDPISGHVSLFWYQQALGQGPEFLTYFQNEAQLDKSGLPSDRFFAERPEGSVSTLKIQRTQQEDSAVYLCASSRTGDYGYTFGSGTRLTVV.